This T cell receptor (beta chain) was sequenced for a study of T cell changes during pregnancy in multiple sclerosis. V was pared by 6 bases and J by 9 bases, with 19 bases of the junction left unmatched. From germline, CDR1 is MRHNA and CDR2 SNTAGT. The CDR3 runs 18 residues. Profiled with immunoSEQ multiplex PCR; TCRdb holds only in-frame clones, not every one. The table has around 40,000 clones, 90% to 95% seen once. This clone was recorded only once. The source was CD4+ T cells from peripheral blood mononuclear cells, collected in the third trimester of pregnancy. This receptor was taken from a female donor with multiple sclerosis, enrolled in a pregnancy study. The chain employs TRBV6-4 and TRBJ2-1, with 11 positions matching TRBD2. Here the CDR3 reads CASSQTSGKTITRGEQFF. As DNA, the CDR3 is TGTGCCAGCAGCCAGACTAGCGGGAAAACGATCACGAGAGGTGAGCAGTTCTTC.